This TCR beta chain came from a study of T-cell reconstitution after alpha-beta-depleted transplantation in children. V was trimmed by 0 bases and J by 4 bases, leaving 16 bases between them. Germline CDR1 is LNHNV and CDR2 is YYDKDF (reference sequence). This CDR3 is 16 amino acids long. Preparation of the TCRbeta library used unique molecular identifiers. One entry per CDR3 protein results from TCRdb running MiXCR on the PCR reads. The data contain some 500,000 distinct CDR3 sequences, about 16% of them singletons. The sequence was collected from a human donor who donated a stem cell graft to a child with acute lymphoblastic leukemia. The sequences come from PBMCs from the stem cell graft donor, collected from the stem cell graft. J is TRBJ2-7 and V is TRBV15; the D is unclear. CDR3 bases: TGTGCCACCAGCAGAGATCCGGGCAGAACTGATTACGAGCAGTACTTC. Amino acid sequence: CATSRDPGRTDYEQYF.